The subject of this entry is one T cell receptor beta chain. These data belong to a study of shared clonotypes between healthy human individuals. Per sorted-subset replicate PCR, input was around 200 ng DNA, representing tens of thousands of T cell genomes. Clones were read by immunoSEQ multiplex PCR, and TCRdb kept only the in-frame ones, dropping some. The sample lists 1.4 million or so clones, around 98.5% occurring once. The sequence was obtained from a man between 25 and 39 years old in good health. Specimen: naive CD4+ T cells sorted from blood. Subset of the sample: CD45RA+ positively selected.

The CDR3 DNA reads TGTGCCAGCAGCTTAACTCTGCAGGGGGCGCGTCCTGAAGCTTTCTTT. Translating gives CASSLTLQGARPEAFF. The rearrangement links TRBV7-9 to TRBJ1-1; 8 bases agree with TRBD1. Germline CDR1 reads SEHNR; CDR2 reads FQNEAQ (reference sequence). J gave up 6 bases and V 2 bases, and 11 bases lay outside the gene matches. This CDR3 contains 16 residues.